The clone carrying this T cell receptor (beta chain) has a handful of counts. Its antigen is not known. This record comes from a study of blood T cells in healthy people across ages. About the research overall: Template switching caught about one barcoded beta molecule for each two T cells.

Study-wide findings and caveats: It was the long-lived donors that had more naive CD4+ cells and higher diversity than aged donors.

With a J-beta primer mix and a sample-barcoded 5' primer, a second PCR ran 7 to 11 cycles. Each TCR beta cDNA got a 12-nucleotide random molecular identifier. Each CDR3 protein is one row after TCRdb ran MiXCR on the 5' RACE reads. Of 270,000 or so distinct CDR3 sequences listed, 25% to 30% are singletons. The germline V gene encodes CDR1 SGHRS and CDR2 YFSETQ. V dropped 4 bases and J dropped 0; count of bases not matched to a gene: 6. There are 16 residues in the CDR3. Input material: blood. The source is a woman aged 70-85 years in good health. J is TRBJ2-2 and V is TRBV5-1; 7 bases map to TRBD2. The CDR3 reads CASSILAVANTGELFF. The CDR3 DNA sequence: TGCGCCAGCAGCATCCTAGCGGTAGCGAACACCGGGGAGCTGTTTTTT.